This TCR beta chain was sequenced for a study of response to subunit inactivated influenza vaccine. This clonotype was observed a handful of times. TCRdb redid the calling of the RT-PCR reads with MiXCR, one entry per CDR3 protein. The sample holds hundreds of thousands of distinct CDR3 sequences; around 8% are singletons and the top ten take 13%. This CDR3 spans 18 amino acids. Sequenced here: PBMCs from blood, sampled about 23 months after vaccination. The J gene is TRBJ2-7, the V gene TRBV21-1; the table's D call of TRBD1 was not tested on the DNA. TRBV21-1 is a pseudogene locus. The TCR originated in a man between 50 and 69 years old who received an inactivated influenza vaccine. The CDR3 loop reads CASSMAGQGFVISYEQYF. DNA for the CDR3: TGTGCCAGCAGCATGGCGGGGCAAGGCTTTGTAATCTCCTACGAGCAGTACTTC.